These 2 T cell receptor beta chains were sequenced from one sample in a study of blood T cell repertoires in COVID-19 (dated by TCRdb to between 2020 and 2021). The receptor library was made with the immunoSEQ multiplex PCR assay. TCRdb holds this immuneACCESS table with in-frame rearrangements only. Some clones are missing; in checked studies, unresolved V genes explain under half, and the rest has no known cause. The sample profile shows about 42,000 clones; 89% of them were found once. The ten largest clones represent 6.2% of the sample. The specimen sequenced was peripheral blood. Every receptor here comes from a human donor in a cohort sampled during active COVID-19.

The rearrangement uses TRBV2 and TRBJ1-5; no definite D call. Germline V gives CDR1 SNHLY, CDR2 FYNNEI. The CDR3 length is 12 residues. V lost 7 bases and J lost 9, with 13 bases in between. The CDR3 here is CASTHPGGPQHF. CDR3 coding DNA: TGTGCCAGCACCCACCCGGGAGGGCCCCAGCATTTT.

This chain connects TRBV29-1 to TRBJ2-7; 8 bases match TRBD1. The length of the CDR3 is 13 residues. From germline, CDR1 is SQVTM and CDR2 ANQGSEA. Trimming removed 7 bases from V and 4 bases from J; junction bases left unmatched: 9. CDR3 sequence: CSGLTGASYEQYF. The CDR3 DNA reads as TGCAGCGGGTTGACAGGGGCGAGTTACGAGCAGTACTTC.